This TCR beta chain comes out of a study of cytomegalovirus exposure and HLA in healthy donors. The CDR3 is 14 residues long. The V gene lost 4 bases and the J gene lost 5 bases, with 15 bases spanning the gap. Germline CDR1 and CDR2: SNHLY and FYNNEI. On this clone itself: Antigen specificity is unknown.

The study, taken as a whole, reports: Altogether, 160 or so TCR beta chains were recorded as cytomegalovirus-associated. Association with HLA alleles at 0.05 false discovery rate was found for 15,000 to 20,000 TCR beta sequences in a later analysis. Beyond CMV serostatus, there was no information to go on about immune exposure.

PCR employed 60 Vbeta and 13 Jbeta primers. The table came from immunoSEQ multiplex PCR; TCRdb's copy has only in-frame clones and leaves some out. The data contain over 100,000 clones, 80% to 90% of them singletons. This TCR was recovered from a woman aged 25 to 45 in good health and CMV-seronegative. The chain recombines TRBV2 with TRBJ2-7; maybe TRBD1 (5 bases). What was sequenced was PBMCs. The CDR3, as DNA: TGTGCCAGCAGTGTGGGCCAGGGATATAACGAGCAGTACTTC. It specifies CASSVGQGYNEQYF.